Each of the 9 T cell receptor beta chains below was sequenced from the same sample in a study of cytomegalovirus exposure and HLA in healthy donors. Amplification used 60 Vbeta primers and 13 Jbeta primers. Using immunoSEQ multiplex PCR, the repertoire was profiled, and TCRdb retains in-frame clones only, with some absent. Here the sample spans around 150,000 clones, about 65% being singletons. Sequenced material: PBMCs. Receptors originate from a woman aged 18-29 years in good health and CMV-seropositive.

CDR3 amino acids: CASSLGQHYGYTF. In DNA, the CDR3 is TGCGCCAGCAGCTTGGGACAGCACTATGGCTACACCTTC. The rearrangement links TRBV5-1 to TRBJ1-2; D perhaps matches TRBD1 (5 bases). CDR3 size: 13 residues. CDR1 is SGHRS and CDR2 is YFSETQ in the germline V gene. Trimming removed 0 bases at V and 3 bases at J, with 6 bases between. Supplemented by reference TRBV5-1 and TRBJ1-2, the full variable domain reads KAGVTQTPRYLIKTRGQQVTLSCSPISGHRSVSWYQQTPGQGLQFLFEYFSETQRNKGNFPGRFSGRQFSNSRSEMNVSTLELGDSALYLCASSLGQHYGYTFGSGTRLTVV.

The chain links TRBV5-1 to TRBJ2-2; D is perhaps TRBD2 (6 bases). The ends were cut back, 4 bases at V and 7 bases at J, with 20 bases in the middle. Per germline, CDR1 SGHRS and CDR2 YFSETQ. There are 16 residues in the CDR3. The CDR3 reads CASSADFFGTFGELFF. DNA of the CDR3: TGCGCCAGCAGCGCGGATTTCTTCGGGACTTTCGGGGAGCTGTTTTTT.

The chain is built from TRBV2 and TRBJ2-1; 9 nucleotides agree with TRBD2. CDR3 length equals 15 residues. Per germline, CDR1 SNHLY and CDR2 FYNNEI. V lost 6 bases, J lost 0 bases, and 3 bases stayed unmatched. DNA for the CDR3: TGTGCCAGCAGCGAGGGACTAGCCTCCTACAATGAGCAGTTCTTC. Protein product: CASSEGLASYNEQFF.

The chain uses TRBV6-1 and TRBJ1-2; D is uncertain. The length of the CDR3 is 15 residues. Germline CDR1 MNHNS, CDR2 SASEGT. V was trimmed by 8 bases and J by 0 bases, leaving 16 bases between them. The CDR3 sequence is CASVAQLLANYGYTF. The CDR3 DNA follows: TGTGCCAGCGTAGCACAGTTACTAGCTAACTATGGCTACACCTTC.

This clone was found a few times. The rearrangement links TRBV19 to TRBJ1-5; TRBD1 might be the D (5 bases). Germline V lookup: CDR1 LNHDA, CDR2 SQIVND (reference sequence). The V gene lost 2 bases and the J gene lost 7 bases, with 15 bases spanning the gap. The CDR3 runs to 15 residues. CDR3 sequence: CASSISQQAYQPQHF. The CDR3 DNA reads TGTGCCAGTAGTATATCCCAACAGGCTTACCAGCCCCAGCATTTT.

The V and J genes are TRBV6-1 and TRBJ2-7, with unresolved D. Looked up from germline, CDR1 is MNHNS and CDR2 is SASEGT. CDR3 length: 13 residues. The V end was cut by 3 bases, the J end by 5 bases, with 11 bases between. CDR3 DNA sequence: TGTGCCAGCAGTGACAGCGAGCGTAACGAGCAGTACTTC. Protein: CASSDSERNEQYF.

This clone was picked up a small number of times. V is TRBV9 and J is TRBJ1-1; 10 bases are shared with TRBD1. Germline assignment: CDR1 SGDLS and CDR2 YYNGEE. V shed 7 bases and J 3 bases; nucleotides not matched to a gene: 3. The CDR3 covers 13 residues. The CDR3 nucleotides read TGTGCCAGCTCCGGGACAGGGGACACTGAAGCTTTCTTT. The encoded protein is CASSGTGDTEAFF.

The chain carries TRBV10-3 and TRBJ2-1; 10 positions agree with TRBD2. Germline CDR1 and CDR2: ENHRY and SYGVKD. Trimming at V came to 1 base and at J to 6 bases, leaving 6 bases not matched to a gene. CDR3 size: 16 residues. The chain's CDR3 is CAISEYRTSGFNEQFF. In DNA form, the CDR3 reads TGTGCCATCAGTGAGTACAGGACTAGCGGATTCAATGAGCAGTTCTTC.

The chain uses TRBV5-1 and TRBJ2-3; D call uncertain. V lost 0 bases to trimming and J lost 1 base, with 3 bases between them. The CDR3 totals 13 residues. Germline V CDR1 and CDR2: SGHRS, YFSETQ. CDR3 sequence (DNA): TGCGCCAGCAGCTTGGCCGGCACAGATACGCAGTATTTT. Amino acid sequence: CASSLAGTDTQYF.